The 26 T cell receptor beta chains reported below all come from one sample, sequenced in a study of human T cells and chemical hapten exposure. Described time point: patch test 2, 6 weeks after DPC sensitization. Documented treatment: therapeutic diphenylcyclopropenone sensitization with weekly scalp DPC. TCRdb passed the RACE reads through MiXCR, listing each CDR3 protein once. Of more than 70,000 distinct CDR3 sequences in the sample, roughly 11% were seen once. The sample was whole blood, taken in connection with sensitization to the hapten diphenylcyclopropenone (DPC). The receptors shown here come from a young man with alopecia areata. Some clones in this sample may be carry-over from other donors' samples.

In regard to this clonotype: A much larger clone lies a single base off, so this may be a read error. V and J are TRBV18 and TRBJ1-2; D is unclear. This CDR3 is built from 15 residues. Germline lookup yields CDR1 KGHSH and CDR2 LQKENI. CDR3 residues: CASSPVERTNYSYTF. DNA for the CDR3: TGTGCCAGCTCACCAGTGGAACGAACTAACTATAGCTACACCTTC.

The chain is built from TRBV9 and TRBJ2-2; 7 bases are a match to TRBD1. Looked up from germline, CDR1 is SGDLS and CDR2 is YYNGEE. V lost 6 bases and J lost 1; bases outside the gene matches: 3. This CDR3 contains 14 residues. The CDR3 DNA sequence: TGTGCCAGCAACGGACAGGAGAACACCGGGGAGCTGTTTTTT. Translating it yields CASNGQENTGELFF.

This clonotype was recorded a few times. This chain joins TRBV29-1 and TRBJ2-7; tentatively, D is TRBD2 (5 bases). This CDR3 comprises 13 residues. Germline V gene data show CDR1 as SQVTM and CDR2 as ANQGSEA. With 4 bases removed from V and 4 bases from J, the gap between germline ends came to 14 bases. The CDR3 nucleotides are TGCAGCGTTGTGCAGGCTGGGAGTTACGAGCAGTACTTC. Translated: CSVVQAGSYEQYF.

The chain links TRBV25-1 to TRBJ1-4, with no clear D. The CDR3 is 12 amino acids. Germline V gene sequence: CDR1 MGHDK, CDR2 SYGVNS. The V end lost 1 base, the J end lost 8 bases, and 5 bases lay between the germline ends. For the CDR3, the DNA is TGTGCCAGCAGTGAATTAGGGGAAAAACTGTTTTTT. Translation gives CASSELGEKLFF.

The chain has TRBV11-2 and TRBJ1-5, with unresolved D. The germline V gene has CDR1 SGHAT and CDR2 FQNNGV. V was trimmed by 5 bases and J by 3 bases, leaving 8 bases between them. The CDR3 extends over 13 amino acids. For the CDR3, the DNA is TGTGCCAGCAGCCCGACGAACAATCAGCCCCAGCATTTT. This sequence encodes CASSPTNNQPQHF.

A few counts support this clonotype. The chain is built from TRBV10-3 and TRBJ2-2; D could derive from TRBD1 or TRBD2 (5 bases each). Trimming pared 4 bases from V and 2 bases from J, leaving 14 bases between. There are 16 residues in the CDR3. Germline lookup yields CDR1 ENHRY and CDR2 SYGVKD. The CDR3 loop is CAISVGASGNTGELFF. The CDR3 nucleotides are TGTGCCATCAGTGTAGGGGCCAGCGGCAACACCGGGGAGCTGTTTTTT.

This clonotype was observed at least ten times. The chain recombines TRBV7-2 with TRBJ1-5; no clear D. With 1 base removed from V and 0 bases from J, the gap between germline ends came to 10 bases. Germline values: CDR1 SGHTA, CDR2 FQGNSA. CDR3 size: 16 residues. CDR3 coding DNA: TGTGCCAGCAGCTTAGTCGCAGCTCATAGCAATCAGCCCCAGCATTTT. This sequence encodes CASSLVAAHSNQPQHF.

The gene calls are TRBV7-8 and TRBJ1-5, with D unclear. The CDR3 contains 14 residues. Trimming pared 3 bases from V and 4 bases from J, leaving 10 bases between. Germline assignment: CDR1 SGHVS and CDR2 FQNEAQ. The CDR3 sequence is CASSFRIQNQPQHF. In nucleotides, the CDR3 is TGTGCCAGCAGCTTCAGGATCCAAAATCAGCCCCAGCATTTT.

This clonotype was counted ten times or more. V is TRBV4-3 and J is TRBJ1-1; no clear D gene. V was pared by 1 base and J by 11 bases, with 5 bases between. The germline V gene has CDR1 LGHNA and CDR2 YSLEER. This CDR3 comprises 10 residues. The CDR3 loop reads CASSQVNAFF. The CDR3 DNA reads as TGCGCCAGCAGCCAAGTTAACGCTTTCTTT.

The chain combines TRBV7-6 with TRBJ1-2; no firm D call. V shed 5 bases and J shed 3 bases, with 7 bases lying between them. Germline V lookup: CDR1 SGHVS, CDR2 FNYEAQ. This CDR3 has 12 amino acids. The CDR3 bases are TGTGCCAGCAGCGGACCAGACTATGGCTACACCTTC. The encoded protein is CASSGPDYGYTF.

This clonotype was counted ten times or more. This CDR3 reads CASSQSGYMNTEAFF. CDR3 nucleotide sequence: TGTGCCAGCAGCCAATCCGGGTACATGAACACTGAAGCTTTCTTT. This rearrangement joins TRBV16 to TRBJ1-1; D is unresolved. Trimming stripped 0 bases from V and 0 bases from J, with 8 bases between. This CDR3 region has 15 residues. Per germline, CDR1 KGHSY and CDR2 FQNENV.

This rearrangement joins TRBV24-1 to TRBJ1-2; D is unclear. This CDR3 spans 14 amino acids. Trimming stripped 3 bases from V and 2 bases from J, with 9 bases between. The germline CDR1 and CDR2 sequences are KGHDR and SFDVKD. The CDR3 protein is CATSDGRMNYGYTF. The CDR3 DNA is TGTGCCACCAGTGATGGAAGAATGAACTATGGCTACACCTTC.

This clonotype came up a few times. J is TRBJ1-2 and V is TRBV20-1; D is unresolved. The CDR3 spans 15 residues. CDR1 and CDR2 (germline): DFQATT, SNEGSKA (reference sequence). V was clipped by 3 bases and J by 6 bases, with 20 bases between them. The CDR3 DNA is TGCAGTGCTAGTATGTTCCAGGTCTCAAGGGATGGCTACACCTTC. Its translation is CSASMFQVSRDGYTF.

This chain links TRBV29-1 with TRBJ1-1; no definite D call. The CDR3 loop spans 11 amino acids. Germline V lookup: CDR1 SQVTM, CDR2 ANQGSEA. V was trimmed by 4 bases and J by 0 bases, leaving 3 bases between them. Here the CDR3 reads CSVGVNTEAFF. CDR3 coding DNA: TGCAGCGTTGGAGTGAACACTGAAGCTTTCTTT.

This clonotype was recorded a few times. The chain combines TRBV7-2 with TRBJ1-5; the match to TRBD1 covers 7 bases. The CDR3 has 21 residues. V lost 2 bases and J lost 0; bases outside the gene matches: 19. CDR1 and CDR2 (germline): SGHTA, FQGNSA. The CDR3 DNA sequence: TGTGCCAGCAGCTTATCGATCCTGACCGGGACAGCTGAATATAGCAATCAGCCCCAGCATTTT. It yields the protein CASSLSILTGTAEYSNQPQHF.

This sequence joins TRBV4-3 and TRBJ1-6; D remains unclear. The length of the CDR3 is 15 residues. Looked up from germline, CDR1 is LGHNA and CDR2 is YSLEER. V shed 1 base and J shed 0 bases, with 4 bases lying between them. The CDR3 nucleotides are TGCGCCAGCAGCCAAGGGAGCTCCTATAATTCACCCCTCCACTTT. Residues: CASSQGSSYNSPLHF.

In the case of this clonotype: A read error is possible here, since a much larger clone lies one base away. The chain links TRBV18 to TRBJ2-7; unclear D gene. CDR1 and CDR2 from the germline V gene are KGHSH and LQKENI. This CDR3 is 14 amino acids long. CDR3: CASSPGVRLDELYF. The CDR3 bases are TGTGCCAGCTCACCAGGGGTGAGGCTCGACGAGCTGTACTTC.

This clonotype has only a few counts. This chain joins TRBV12-5 and TRBJ1-1; D uncertain. Germline V CDR1 and CDR2: LGHNT, FRNRAP. The V end was cut by 2 bases, the J end by 5 bases, with 12 bases between. The CDR3 loop spans 14 amino acids. CDR3 region: CASGLIGLRTEAFF. The DNA of the CDR3 is TGTGCTAGTGGTTTGATCGGGCTCAGGACTGAAGCTTTCTTT.

This clonotype was found many times. The chain combines TRBV7-2 with TRBJ1-3; D unresolved. Trimming left V 1 base short and J 4 bases short, with 11 bases between. The CDR3 is 15 amino acids. Germline CDR1 and CDR2: SGHTA and FQGNSA. The DNA of the CDR3 is TGTGCCAGCAGCTTAGACGGGCTTTCCGGAAACACCATATATTTT. This gives the protein CASSLDGLSGNTIYF.

This clonotype was seen more than once but under ten times. The chain recombines TRBV9 with TRBJ1-6; the D gene is possibly TRBD1 (5 bases). Trimming shortened V by 1 base and J by 7 bases, and 9 bases separated the two germline ends. CDR3 length equals 14 residues. Germline V gene sequence: CDR1 SGDLS, CDR2 YYNGEE. CDR3 nucleotides: TGTGCCAGCAGCGTATCAGGGAACAATTCACCCCTCCACTTT. Translation gives CASSVSGNNSPLHF.

This chain joins TRBV7-9 and TRBJ2-5; TRBD2 might be the D (6 bases). The V end was cut by 5 bases, the J end by 5 bases, with 9 bases between. The V gene's germline CDR1 is SEHNR and CDR2 FQNEAQ (reference sequence). The CDR3 contains 12 residues. The CDR3 DNA reads TGTGCCAGCAGCCCGGAGGGGGAGACCCAGTACTTC. Its translation: CASSPEGETQYF.

The table lists this clonotype with a few counts. The V and J genes are TRBV5-1 and TRBJ2-4, with D possibly matching TRBD1 (6 bases). Trimming stripped 4 bases from V and 7 bases from J, with 15 bases between. The CDR3 covers 14 residues. Germline lookup yields CDR1 SGHRS and CDR2 YFSETQ. CDR3 nucleotides: TGCGCCAGCAGCCCAAGCACAGGGATGAACATTCAGTACTTC. As protein: CASSPSTGMNIQYF.

This clonotype was seen more than once but under ten times. V and J are TRBV12-3 or TRBV12-4 and TRBJ2-5, with D unclear. The CDR3 contains 14 residues. Trimming left V 3 bases short and J 2 bases short, with 10 bases between. Here the CDR3 reads CASSFGAGQETQYF. Here the CDR3 DNA reads TGTGCCAGCAGTTTCGGCGCAGGTCAAGAGACCCAGTACTTC.

This clonotype has more than one count but fewer than ten. The chain is built from TRBV28 and TRBJ1-5, with unresolved D. This CDR3 comprises 17 residues. Germline V CDR1 and CDR2: MDHEN, SYDVKM. V was cut by 6 bases and J by 0 bases, with 18 bases left in between. The DNA of the CDR3 is TGTGCCAGCAGATCAAGAAGGACGGCGTTTAGCAATCAGCCCCAGCATTTT. Translation gives CASRSRRTAFSNQPQHF.

The chain joins TRBV29-1 to TRBJ1-3; TRBD1 agrees at 7 bases. CDR1 is SQVTM and CDR2 is ANQGSEA in the germline V gene. V lost 7 bases and J lost 2; bases outside the gene matches: 5. This CDR3 comprises 13 residues. Here the CDR3 DNA reads TGCAGCGCCAACAGGGGACCTGGAAACACCATATATTTT. Its protein product is CSANRGPGNTIYF.

The gene calls are TRBV5-1 and TRBJ1-2; TRBD1 matches at 12 bases. Germline assignment: CDR1 SGHRS and CDR2 YFSETQ. The CDR3 totals 16 residues. V was pared by 5 bases and J by 8 bases, with 13 bases of the junction left unmatched. This CDR3 reads CASSGTGGLGQSGYTF. The CDR3 bases are TGCGCCAGCAGTGGGACAGGGGGCCTAGGACAGTCGGGCTACACCTTC.